This entry features one TCR beta chain sequence. Its matching antigen is unknown. The data were obtained in a study of T cell repertoires in cytomegalovirus infection. For the study at large: In public TCR beta signatures, there were indications of both CMV infection and matching HLA type. Study-wide results and limits: The ex vivo response showed dominance by HLA-C-restricted CMV-specific TCR beta clonotypes. Summed frequency of public TCR beta families distinguished CMV carriers with the relevant HLA.

MiXCR was run by TCRdb on the reads, yielding one entry per CDR3 protein. The sample carries approximately 1,000,000 distinct CDR3 sequences, around 32% recorded once. Trimming left V 1 base short and J 7 bases short, with 4 bases between. Germline loops: CDR1 LNHDA, CDR2 SQIVND (reference sequence). The CDR3 totals 12 residues. The chain is built from TRBV19 and TRBJ2-2; D uncertain. The TCR was taken from a human donor in good health (CMV status not recorded). Some clones in this sample may be carry-over from other donors' samples. Source: cultured CD8+ T cells from PBMCs, taken from culture after CMV antigen stimulation. The CDR3 DNA sequence: TGTGCCAGTAGTATAGGGAACGGGGAGCTGTTTTTT. This sequence encodes CASSIGNGELFF.